The text below deals with one TCR beta chain. What it binds is unknown. J gave up 2 bases and V 0 bases, and 6 bases lay outside the gene matches. Germline assignment: CDR1 LGHNA and CDR2 YSLEER. The CDR3 loop spans 18 amino acids. Replicate PCRs for sorted subsets used roughly 200 ng DNA; this equaled 33,000 or so T cell genomes. Here immunoSEQ multiplex PCR was the method, and the copy in TCRdb shows in-frame clones only, minus some. The sample comprises roughly 1 million clones, 65% to 80% of which are singletons, and approximately 1.5% rests with the top ten. The sample is drawn from a study of shared clonotypes between healthy human individuals. Study findings and constraints: The authors expected sequencing depth to affect clonotype sharing among donors. Larger estimated richness was generally seen in naive subsets than in memory subsets. Incompleteness in sorted-subset sequencing, despite large depth, was shown by rarefaction.

The V gene is TRBV4-3, the J gene TRBJ2-1; TRBD1 matches 11 bases. The sequencing sample was made of memory CD4+ T cells sorted from blood. Sample subset: CD45RA-negative fraction. The clonotype originates from a man younger than 35 in good health. The CDR3 region has the DNA TGCGCCAGCAGCCAAGATCACCCGGACAGGGGGCCCTACAATGAGCAGTTCTTC. It yields the protein CASSQDHPDRGPYNEQFF.